The 12 T cell receptor beta chains presented below share a single source sample, sequenced in a study of T cell responses to AZD1222 COVID-19 vaccine. Libraries were prepared by immunoSEQ multiplex PCR; TCRdb keeps only in-frame clonotypes and omits some of them. The table records 150,000 or so clones, about nine tenths of them present only once. The sequences come from peripheral blood, collected on day 0 of AZD1222 vaccination. The receptors here all came from an adult in good health.

The V and J genes are TRBV19 and TRBJ2-7; 7 bases map to TRBD1. This CDR3 region has 15 residues. Trimming removed 8 bases from V and 0 bases from J; junction bases left unmatched: 10. The germline V gene has CDR1 LNHDA and CDR2 SQIVND (reference sequence). Written as DNA, the CDR3 is TGTGCCAGTCCGTCAACTCGGGACAGCTCCTACGAGCAGTACTTC. It encodes CASPSTRDSSYEQYF.

The rearrangement links TRBV7-2 to TRBJ2-1, with 11 bases lining up with TRBD2. CDR3 length: 19 amino acids. V lost 0 bases and J lost 0; bases outside the gene matches: 7. Germline V lookup: CDR1 SGHTA, CDR2 FQGNSA. CDR3 DNA sequence: TGTGCCAGCAGCTTAGCGCGGGGTAGCGGGAGGGCCTCCTACAATGAGCAGTTCTTC. Translated: CASSLARGSGRASYNEQFF.

About this clone itself: Different DNA sequences within this sample yield the same CDR3. This rearrangement joins TRBV4-3 to TRBJ1-2; D gene unclear. The CDR3 totals 14 residues. The V gene's germline CDR1 is LGHNA and CDR2 YSLEER. With 0 bases removed from V and 4 bases from J, the gap between germline ends came to 9 bases. DNA for the CDR3: TGCGCCAGCAGCCAAGATCTTCACTCCTATGGCTACACCTTC. Translating it yields CASSQDLHSYGYTF.

V and J are TRBV6-5 and TRBJ1-6, with D possibly matching TRBD1 (5 bases). There are 14 residues in the CDR3. Trimming left V 6 bases short and J 5 bases short, with 11 bases between. Germline-derived CDR1 and CDR2 are MNHEY and SVGAGI. CDR3 DNA sequence: TGTGCCAGCAGCCAACGGGGGGATAATTCACCCCTCCACTTT. As protein: CASSQRGDNSPLHF.

V gene TRBV28 combines with J gene TRBJ1-5; 7 bases match TRBD1. The CDR3 spans 13 residues. Losses at the gene ends were 6 bases for V and 7 bases for J; bases not matched to a gene: 6. Germline lookup yields CDR1 MDHEN and CDR2 SYDVKM. CDR3 sequence reads: CASRNRGEQPQHF. For the CDR3, the DNA is TGTGCCAGCAGGAACAGGGGTGAACAGCCCCAGCATTTT.

The chain has TRBV7-3 and TRBJ2-1, with D hard to call. The CDR3 runs to 13 residues. V was trimmed by 4 bases and J by 2 bases, leaving 6 bases between them. Germline values: CDR1 SGHTA, CDR2 FQGTGA. CDR3 sequence: CASSSPPYNEQFF. Written as DNA, the CDR3 is TGTGCCAGCAGCTCCCCCCCCTACAATGAGCAGTTCTTC.

The chain couples TRBV7-9 to TRBJ2-7; D possibly corresponds to TRBD1 (5 bases). V lost 5 bases and J lost 0, with 11 bases in between. CDR1 and CDR2 (germline): SEHNR, FQNEAQ (reference sequence). This CDR3 is 14 amino acids long. CDR3: CASSPDSSSYEQYF. In DNA form, the CDR3 reads TGTGCCAGCAGCCCCGACAGTAGCTCCTACGAGCAGTACTTC.

The chain combines TRBV7-2 with TRBJ1-3, with 8 bases lining up with TRBD1. Per the germline V gene, CDR1 is SGHTA and CDR2 is FQGNSA. CDR3 length: 16 amino acids. The V segment lost 3 bases and the J segment 0 bases; nucleotides outside the gene matches: 4. The CDR3 region is CASSFRTGLSGNTIYF. In DNA form, the CDR3 reads TGTGCCAGCAGCTTCCGGACAGGGCTCTCTGGAAACACCATATATTTT.

The V call is TRBV11-2, the J call TRBJ2-2, with TRBD1 identical over 9 bases. The CDR3 covers 15 residues. Germline CDR1 SGHAT, CDR2 FQNNGV. The J segment lost 6 bases and the V segment lost 8 bases, leaving 10 bases of the junction unmatched. In DNA, the CDR3 is TGTGCCAGCTCCATTAACCGGGACAGGGCCGGGGAGCTGTTTTTT. As protein: CASSINRDRAGELFF.

The chain employs TRBV6-2 or TRBV6-3 and TRBJ1-1; perhaps TRBD1 as D (5 bases). The germline CDR1 and CDR2 sequences are MNHEY and SVGEGT. Trimming took 4 bases from V and 0 from J, leaving 12 bases between them. This CDR3 is built from 15 residues. The CDR3 DNA reads as TGTGCCAGCAGTTTTAGGACACCTATGAACACTGAAGCTTTCTTT. Translated, it gives CASSFRTPMNTEAFF.

This chain links TRBV27 with TRBJ1-4; D perhaps matches TRBD1 (5 bases). V was cut by 5 bases and J by 7 bases, with 20 bases left in between. This CDR3 region has 16 residues. CDR1 is MNHEY and CDR2 is SMNVEV in the germline V gene (reference sequence). Here the CDR3 DNA reads TGTGCCAGCAGTCCAGGCTTCGGGGGATATAGTGAAAAACTGTTTTTT. Residues: CASSPGFGGYSEKLFF.

The chain couples TRBV4-3 to TRBJ1-1; unclear D gene. Trimming removed 4 bases at V and 0 bases at J, with 6 bases between. CDR3 length: 13 residues. Looked up from germline, CDR1 is LGHNA and CDR2 is YSLEER. The CDR3 here is CASSPGVNTEAFF. The CDR3 bases are TGCGCCAGCAGCCCGGGAGTGAACACTGAAGCTTTCTTT.